Below, 13 T cell receptor beta chains from the same sample are listed, as sequenced in a study of T cell responses to AZD1222 COVID-19 vaccine. TCRdb's copy holds only in-frame clones and misses some; the assay was immunoSEQ multiplex PCR. The repertoire holds more than 150,000 clones, around nine tenths seen once, with around 1.5% in the top ten. The sequenced sample was peripheral blood, obtained on day 0 of AZD1222 vaccination. These TCRs come from an adult in good health.

This chain joins TRBV6-5 and TRBJ2-5, with 11 nucleotides matching TRBD2. There are 15 residues in the CDR3. Germline CDR1 and CDR2: MNHEY and SVGAGI. V trimming: 2 bases; J trimming: 1 base; junction bases outside the gene matches: 0. The CDR3 DNA follows: TGTGCCAGCAGTTACGGGACTAGCGGCCAAGAGACCCAGTACTTC. This encodes CASSYGTSGQETQYF.

This clone has just a few counts. V usage is TRBV2 and J usage is TRBJ2-3, with D tentatively TRBD1 (6 bases). The V gene's germline CDR1 is SNHLY and CDR2 FYNNEI. The CDR3 has 13 amino acids. V was trimmed by 7 bases and J by 2 bases, leaving 10 bases between them. CDR3 sequence reads: CASNGQFTDTQYF. CDR3 DNA: TGTGCCAGCAACGGACAGTTCACAGATACGCAGTATTTT.

The gene calls are TRBV10-3 and TRBJ1-5; possibly TRBD1 for D (6 bases). Deletions cut 6 bases from V and 3 bases from J, with 12 bases between. Germline lookup yields CDR1 ENHRY and CDR2 SYGVKD. This CDR3 contains 14 residues. The CDR3, as DNA: TGTGCCATCAGCACGGACAGCTTCAATCAGCCCCAGCATTTT. As protein: CAISTDSFNQPQHF.

V and J are TRBV5-6 and TRBJ1-5; D remains ambiguous. This CDR3 spans 12 amino acids. Per germline, CDR1 SGHDT and CDR2 YYEEEE. V lost 0 bases to trimming and J lost 7 bases, with 5 bases between them. The CDR3 loop reads CASSLGKQPQHF. DNA for the CDR3: TGTGCCAGCAGCTTGGGAAAACAGCCCCAGCATTTT.

The rearrangement uses TRBV4-1 and TRBJ2-2; tentative D call: TRBD2 (7 bases). The V end lost 2 bases, the J end lost 1 base, and 14 bases lay between the germline ends. CDR1 MGHRA and CDR2 YSYEKL come from the germline V gene. The CDR3 is 17 residues long. The CDR3 coding sequence is TGCGCCAGCAGCCAAAACCGGGGGGCGGGGAACACCGGGGAGCTGTTTTTT. This translates into CASSQNRGAGNTGELFF.

This clone appeared a single time. J is TRBJ1-2 and V is TRBV6-1; TRBD1 might be the D (6 bases). Germline CDR1 is MNHNS and CDR2 is SASEGT. Deletions cut 1 base from V and 12 bases from J, with 18 bases between. This CDR3 is 14 amino acids long. In DNA form, the CDR3 reads TGTGCCAGCAGTGAAGGAGGGGGACATGGGCGAAACACCTTC. Its protein is CASSEGGGHGRNTF.

The V gene is TRBV5-6, the J gene TRBJ1-2; D is possibly TRBD1 (5 bases). Per germline, CDR1 SGHDT and CDR2 YYEEEE. There are 16 residues in the CDR3. The V and J ends lost 3 bases and 4 bases respectively, with 19 bases between them. DNA for the CDR3: TGTGCCAGCAGCTCGCTCGTGGGAAGGGGCCGCTATGGCTACACCTTC. Its translation: CASSSLVGRGRYGYTF. The variable domain in full, with the rest retrieved from reference TRBV5-6 and TRBJ1-2, is DAGVTQSPTHLIKTRGQQVTLRCSPKSGHDTVSWYQQALGQGPQFIFQYYEEEERQRGNFPDRFSGHQFPNYSSELNVNALLLGDSALYLCASSSLVGRGRYGYTFGSGTRLTVV.

This chain uses TRBV5-1 with TRBJ1-6; 7 nucleotides align to TRBD1. The CDR3 runs 14 residues. CDR1 and CDR2 from the germline V gene are SGHRS and YFSETQ. J gave up 6 bases and V 2 bases, and 2 bases lay outside the gene matches. Here the CDR3 reads CASSLTGVNSPLHF. As DNA, the CDR3 is TGCGCCAGCAGCTTAACAGGGGTTAATTCACCCCTCCACTTT.

V and J are TRBV7-9 and TRBJ1-1; TRBD1 matches at 8 bases. The CDR3 extends over 16 amino acids. CDR1 is SEHNR and CDR2 is FQNEAQ in the germline V gene (reference sequence). V trimming: 1 base; J trimming: 2 bases; junction bases outside the gene matches: 6. Here the CDR3 reads CASSLVGGQVNTEAFF. CDR3 DNA: TGTGCCAGCAGCTTAGTGGGGGGACAGGTAAACACTGAAGCTTTCTTT.

V is TRBV29-1 and J is TRBJ1-2, with 8 bases fitting TRBD1. The CDR3 loop spans 16 amino acids. Germline loops: CDR1 SQVTM, CDR2 ANQGSEA. Trimming at V came to 7 bases and at J to 7 bases, leaving 20 bases not matched to a gene. In DNA form, the CDR3 reads TGCAGCGCAGATCCGAATGTTGCAGGGGGCATCGGTGGCTACACCTTC. This codes for CSADPNVAGGIGGYTF.

The chain couples TRBV4-3 to TRBJ2-3; D ambiguous. CDR3 length: 17 residues. CDR1 is LGHNA, CDR2 YSLEER, per germline. V was pared by 0 bases and J by 6 bases, with 19 bases between. CDR3 coding DNA: TGCGCCAGCAGCCAAGATCTTATGAAACTACGGGCCGATACGCAGTATTTT. It is translated as CASSQDLMKLRADTQYF.

The chain combines TRBV15 with TRBJ2-7, with D perhaps matching TRBD2 (6 bases). Germline-derived CDR1 and CDR2 are LNHNV and YYDKDF (reference sequence). This CDR3 has 16 amino acids. The V gene lost 1 base and the J gene lost 3 bases, with 16 bases spanning the gap. For the CDR3, the DNA is TGTGCCACCAGCAGAGGAGGGAGGACAAGAGACTACGAGCAGTACTTC. It encodes CATSRGGRTRDYEQYF.

The chain employs TRBV2 and TRBJ1-2, with D possibly TRBD1 on 5 matching bases. The CDR3 is 15 amino acids. In germline, CDR1 is SNHLY, CDR2 FYNNEI. V was shortened by 4 bases and J by 3 bases, with 15 bases between the two germline ends. This CDR3 reads CASSARSAGYYGYTF. CDR3 bases: TGTGCCAGCAGTGCCAGGTCGGCAGGGTACTATGGCTACACCTTC.